Each of the 30 T cell receptor beta chains below was sequenced from the same sample in a study of beta chain features in type 1 diabetes. The study reverse transcribed the entire isolated RNA, so it sequenced expressed TCRB transcripts. Assay: immunoSEQ multiplex PCR; the TCRdb copy retains only in-frame clones and omits some. This sample carries under 450,000 clones, roughly 16% of them seen once, and the ten largest clones take more than 0.015%. Source material: naive CD4+ T cells from blood. The receptors here all came from a young woman in good health.

The CDR3 bases are TGTGCCAGCAGCGTAGCTTCCCTATATACAGATACGCAGTATTTT. Encoded protein: CASSVASLYTDTQYF. V gene TRBV9 combines with J gene TRBJ2-3; D unresolved. CDR3 length: 15 amino acids. CDR1 SGDLS and CDR2 YYNGEE come from the germline V gene. Trimming took off 0 bases at V and 3 bases at J, with 11 bases between the two ends.

This chain connects TRBV7-2 to TRBJ1-5, with D tentatively TRBD1 (6 bases). Germline CDR1 is SGHTA and CDR2 is FQGNSA. The CDR3 has 15 amino acids. Trimming removed 5 bases from V and 0 bases from J, with 11 bases in between. The CDR3 nucleotides read TGTGCCAGCAGCGTACAGGGTTATAGCAATCAGCCCCAGCATTTT. This codes for CASSVQGYSNQPQHF.

CDR3 sequence reads: CASSKIGTSGSTTDTQYF. The CDR3 DNA is TGTGCCAGCAGCAAGATCGGGACTAGCGGGAGTACGACAGATACGCAGTATTTT. The chain uses TRBV7-6 and TRBJ2-3, with 14 bases identical to TRBD2. J was trimmed by 3 bases and V by 5 bases; bases with no gene match: 10. This CDR3 spans 18 amino acids. CDR1 is SGHVS, CDR2 FNYEAQ, per germline. Variable domain in full (rest from reference TRBV7-6 and TRBJ2-3): GAGVSQSPRYKVTKRGQDVALRCDPISGHVSLYWYRQALGQGPEFLTYFNYEAQQDKSGLPNDRFSAERPEGSISTLTIQRTEQRDSAMYRCASSKIGTSGSTTDTQYFGPGTRLTVL.

The CDR3 nucleotides are TGCGCCAGCAGCTTGGGTTATGAGAACAATGAGCAGTTCTTC. Translation gives CASSLGYENNEQFF. The chain links TRBV5-1 to TRBJ2-1; D uncertain. This CDR3 has 14 amino acids. Germline V lookup: CDR1 SGHRS, CDR2 YFSETQ. V lost 0 bases, J lost 5 bases, and 9 bases lay in between.

The V gene is TRBV6-5, the J gene TRBJ2-7; 14 nucleotides agree with TRBD2. This CDR3 is 15 amino acids long. V lost 4 bases, J lost 4 bases, and 3 bases stayed unmatched. The germline CDR1 and CDR2 sequences are MNHEY and SVGAGI. CDR3 loop: CASSSTSGRGYEQYF. The CDR3 DNA is TGTGCCAGCAGTTCGACTAGCGGGAGGGGTTACGAGCAGTACTTC.

There are a few counts of this clone. The genes are TRBV29-1 and TRBJ2-7; 7 positions agree with TRBD1. V shed 2 bases and J 2 bases; nucleotides not matched to a gene: 3. Germline V lookup: CDR1 SQVTM, CDR2 ANQGSEA. The CDR3 spans 13 residues. In DNA form, the CDR3 reads TGCAGCGTTGAAAACGACAGGGCCTACGAGCAGTACTTC. Its translation: CSVENDRAYEQYF.

The rearrangement uses TRBV19 and TRBJ1-5; D unclear. The CDR3 covers 13 residues. Germline CDR1 is LNHDA and CDR2 is SQIVND (reference sequence). V was cut by 5 bases and J by 9 bases, with 14 bases left in between. The CDR3 region has the DNA TGTGCCAGTAGTCCACGGTGGGAGCCGCCCCAGCATTTT. It codes for CASSPRWEPPQHF. The full variable domain, in which reference TRBV19 and TRBJ1-5 provide the parts outside the CDR3, is DGGITQSPKYLFRKEGQNVTLSCEQNLNHDAMYWYRQDPGQGLRLIYYSQIVNDFQKGDIAEGYSVSREKKESFPLTVTSAQKNPTAFYLCASSPRWEPPQHFGDGTRLSIL.

V and J are TRBV5-1 and TRBJ2-7; 7 nucleotides line up with TRBD2. Germline CDR1 reads SGHRS; CDR2 reads YFSETQ. This CDR3 region has 15 residues. V shed 0 bases, J shed 2 bases, and the junction held 5 bases outside the gene matches. The CDR3 here is CASSLESRGTYEQYF. CDR3 nucleotide sequence: TGCGCCAGCAGCTTGGAATCGCGGGGGACCTACGAGCAGTACTTC.

This clone was observed a handful of times. This chain joins TRBV2 and TRBJ2-7; no reliable D call. The ends were cut back, 6 bases at V and 2 bases at J, with 5 bases in the middle. CDR1 is SNHLY, CDR2 FYNNEI, per germline. The CDR3 loop spans 11 amino acids. The CDR3 loop is CASRQAYEQYF. The CDR3 DNA reads as TGTGCCAGCAGACAAGCCTACGAGCAGTACTTC.

This clone was seen only a few times. The gene calls are TRBV7-3 and TRBJ1-5; 9 bases are shared with TRBD1. The CDR3 consists of 15 residues. Germline trimming cut 5 bases from V and 4 bases from J; bases unmatched to any gene: 6. Germline CDR1 SGHTA, CDR2 FQGTGA. The CDR3 DNA is TGTGCCAGCAGCCAGTGGACAGGGGAGAATCAGCCCCAGCATTTT. Its protein is CASSQWTGENQPQHF.

The chain has TRBV7-9 and TRBJ1-5; D may be TRBD1 (6 bases). There are 15 residues in the CDR3. Germline V lookup: CDR1 SEHNR, CDR2 FQNEAQ (reference sequence). V lost 11 bases and J 0 bases, leaving 17 bases between the germline ends. CDR3 sequence (DNA): TGTGCCTCTTCGACAGGCGAGTATAGCAATCAGCCCCAGCATTTT. Translated, it gives CASSTGEYSNQPQHF.

The J gene is TRBJ1-1, the V gene TRBV6-6, with TRBD1 matching over 9 bases. CDR1 is MNHNY and CDR2 is SVGAGI in the germline V gene (reference sequence). The CDR3 is 14 residues long. Losses at the gene ends were 7 bases for V and 1 base for J; bases not matched to a gene: 4. CDR3 residues: CASNPGQGNTEAFF. The CDR3, as DNA: TGTGCCAGCAACCCGGGACAGGGGAACACTGAAGCTTTCTTT.

This clone was seen only a few times. The rearrangement joins TRBV11-2 to TRBJ1-4; D is undetermined. CDR1 and CDR2 from the germline V gene are SGHAT and FQNNGV. Trimming took off 2 bases at V and 7 bases at J, with 5 bases between the two ends. This CDR3 contains 12 residues. As DNA, the CDR3 is TGTGCCAGCAGCTTAACGGGTGAAAAACTGTTTTTT. Translated, it gives CASSLTGEKLFF.

In its sample, this clone was seen a few times. The chain uses TRBV29-1 and TRBJ2-2, with a tentative D call TRBD2 (6 bases). CDR3 length: 15 residues. Germline CDR1 reads SQVTM; CDR2 reads ANQGSEA. V was pared by 4 bases and J by 4 bases, with 16 bases between. This chain's CDR3 is CSVARDSVSTGELFF. CDR3 nucleotides: TGCAGCGTTGCCCGGGACTCCGTTAGCACCGGGGAGCTGTTTTTT.

This clone was seen a few times. The V call is TRBV7-3, the J call TRBJ2-5; D may be TRBD1 (6 bases). Trimming took 2 bases from V and 5 from J, leaving 12 bases between them. The germline V gene has CDR1 SGHTA and CDR2 FQGTGA. The CDR3 sequence is 14 residues long. CDR3 residues: CASSLQGGRETQYF. The CDR3 region has the DNA TGTGCCAGCAGCTTACAAGGGGGTAGGGAGACCCAGTACTTC.

This rearrangement joins TRBV19 to TRBJ2-7; 13 nucleotides line up with TRBD2. J gave up 7 bases and V 7 bases, and 7 bases lay outside the gene matches. Per germline, CDR1 LNHDA and CDR2 SQIVND (reference sequence). This CDR3 is built from 14 residues. This CDR3 is CASKTSGRAGEQYF. CDR3 coding DNA: TGTGCCAGTAAAACTAGCGGGAGGGCTGGTGAGCAGTACTTC.

This clone occurred a few times. This chain connects TRBV4-3 to TRBJ2-1; unclear D gene. CDR1 LGHNA and CDR2 YSLEER come from the germline V gene. The CDR3 sequence is 13 residues long. V lost 3 bases and J 7 bases, leaving 10 bases between the germline ends. Here the CDR3 reads CASSQRMTNEQFF. The CDR3 DNA reads TGCGCCAGCAGCCAGAGAATGACTAATGAGCAGTTCTTC.

The genes are TRBV30 and TRBJ1-5, with D perhaps TRBD1 (5 bases). Germline V gene data show CDR1 as GTSNPN and CDR2 as SVGIG (reference sequence). This CDR3 has 13 residues. Deletions cut 5 bases from V and 2 bases from J, with 10 bases between. The CDR3 DNA reads TGTGCCTGGCAGGGTTTTCGCAATCAGCCCCAGCATTTT. It is translated as CAWQGFRNQPQHF.

This chain connects TRBV4-1 to TRBJ2-1; 13 bases align to TRBD2. Germline V gene sequence: CDR1 MGHRA, CDR2 YSYEKL. The CDR3 is 17 amino acids. J was trimmed by 0 bases and V by 4 bases; bases with no gene match: 3. CDR3 in DNA: TGCGCCAGCAGCCCCCGGACTAGCGGGAGCTCCTACAATGAGCAGTTCTTC. Residues: CASSPRTSGSSYNEQFF.

This clone was counted a few times. The V and J genes are TRBV28 and TRBJ2-1; 8 positions agree with TRBD1. CDR1 and CDR2 from the germline V gene are MDHEN and SYDVKM. Losses at the gene ends were 6 bases for V and 4 bases for J; bases not matched to a gene: 8. CDR3 length: 15 amino acids. CDR3 sequence reads: CASSPDRVSYNEQFF. For the CDR3, the DNA is TGTGCCAGCAGCCCGGACAGGGTGTCGTACAATGAGCAGTTCTTC.

This clone was recorded a few times. V is TRBV28 and J is TRBJ1-5, with a tentative D call TRBD1 (6 bases). Trimming shortened V by 5 bases and J by 7 bases, and 18 bases separated the two germline ends. Germline assignment: CDR1 MDHEN and CDR2 SYDVKM. The CDR3 loop spans 15 amino acids. In nucleotides, the CDR3 is TGTGCCAGCAGTGCCCCTTACAGGGATTTCCAGCCCCAGCATTTT. Translating gives CASSAPYRDFQPQHF.

This chain joins TRBV5-4 and TRBJ2-1, with TRBD2 identical over 8 bases. Germline V CDR1 and CDR2: SGHNT, YYREEE (reference sequence). The CDR3 is 17 residues long. V lost 4 bases, J lost 7 bases, and 16 bases stayed unmatched. The CDR3 region is CASSPGASGSIWNEQFF. In DNA, the CDR3 is TGTGCCAGCAGCCCTGGGGCGAGCGGGAGTATTTGGAATGAGCAGTTCTTC.

V usage is TRBV1 and J usage is TRBJ1-2; whether TRBD1, the table's D call, matches the DNA was not checked. TRBV1 represents a pseudogene. The CDR3 totals 16 residues. CDR3 bases: TGCACCAGCAGCAAAGATTATCAGGGCAGGGGGTATGGCTACACCTTC. Encoded protein: CTSSKDYQGRGYGYTF.

This clone was seen a few times. V is TRBV29-1 and J is TRBJ1-1; D is uncertain. The V and J ends lost 5 bases and 5 bases respectively, with 6 bases between them. Looked up from germline, CDR1 is SQVTM and CDR2 is ANQGSEA. The CDR3 has 10 residues. The CDR3 reads CSVFPTEAFF. The DNA of the CDR3 is TGCAGCGTTTTTCCTACTGAAGCTTTCTTT.

This clone was counted only a few times. The chain employs TRBV30 and TRBJ1-1, with 7 bases matching TRBD1. The CDR3 is 13 residues long. The germline V gene encodes CDR1 GTSNPN and CDR2 SVGIG (reference sequence). Trimming took 4 bases from V and 9 from J; bases not matched to a gene: 11. The DNA of the CDR3 is TGTGCCTGGAATCCGGGACAGCTTCTGAAAGCTTTCTTT. It specifies CAWNPGQLLKAFF.

The CDR3 sequence: CASGTGTGSYEQYF. As DNA, the CDR3 is TGTGCCAGCGGGACGGGGACAGGTAGTTACGAGCAGTACTTC. The V call is TRBV7-9, the J call TRBJ2-7; 8 bases fit TRBD1. V lost 8 bases, J lost 4 bases, and 10 bases stayed unmatched. This CDR3 is 14 amino acids long. Germline CDR1 reads SEHNR; CDR2 reads FQNEAQ (reference sequence).

This chain joins TRBV18 and TRBJ1-2; D is perhaps TRBD1 (6 bases). Germline loops: CDR1 KGHSH, CDR2 LQKENI. V was cut by 4 bases and J by 7 bases, with 16 bases left in between. This CDR3 is built from 14 residues. In nucleotides, the CDR3 is TGTGCCAGCTCACTGGCAATGACGGACAGTGGCTACACCTTC. Translation: CASSLAMTDSGYTF.

The rearrangement links TRBV25-1 to TRBJ2-7; 8 bases line up with TRBD2. The length of the CDR3 is 14 residues. Trimming cost V 1 base and J 3 bases; bases outside gene matches: 2. Looked up from germline, CDR1 is MGHDK and CDR2 is SYGVNS. Here the CDR3 reads CASSESGGVYEQYF. Here the CDR3 DNA reads TGTGCCAGCAGTGAATCCGGGGGGGTCTACGAGCAGTACTTC.

The chain recombines TRBV2 with TRBJ1-5, with 9 bases identical to TRBD1. The ends lost 1 base at V and 3 bases at J; junction bases unmatched: 1. Germline V gene sequence: CDR1 SNHLY, CDR2 FYNNEI. The CDR3 is made up of 15 amino acids. The CDR3 DNA follows: TGTGCCAGCAGTGAAGACAGGGGGCACAATCAGCCCCAGCATTTT. It specifies CASSEDRGHNQPQHF.

The V and J genes are TRBV9 and TRBJ1-5; D is unresolved. CDR3 length equals 14 residues. V was clipped by 0 bases and J by 9 bases, with 13 bases between them. Germline loops: CDR1 SGDLS, CDR2 YYNGEE. This chain's CDR3 is CASSVDIGVWPQHF. CDR3 nucleotide sequence: TGTGCCAGCAGCGTAGACATCGGGGTGTGGCCCCAGCATTTT. Complete variable domain (other parts from reference TRBV9 and TRBJ1-5): DSGVTQTPKHLITATGQRVTLRCSPRSGDLSVYWYQQSLDQGLQFLIQYYNGEERAKGNILERFSAQQFPDLHSELNLSSLELGDSALYFCASSVDIGVWPQHFGDGTRLSIL.